The clone carrying this TCR beta chain was recorded a few times. Its antigen is still unknown. The data were taken from a study of T cells after yellow fever vaccination. 5'RACE template switching produced TCR cDNA carrying a universal primer site and UMIs. Each CDR3 protein is one row after TCRdb ran MiXCR on the 5' RACE reads. The repertoire holds 250,000 to 300,000 distinct CDR3 sequences, with roughly 4.8% as singletons. Per the germline V gene, CDR1 is SGHVS and CDR2 is FQNEAQ. The CDR3 contains 18 residues. J gave up 4 bases and V 0 bases, and 6 bases lay outside the gene matches. Study-wide findings and caveats: Clones from primary vaccination mostly reappeared after the booster (around 96% CD4, approximately 86% CD8).

The genes are TRBV7-8 and TRBJ2-1, with TRBD2 matching over 13 bases. The receptor was derived from a man between 18 and 35 years old who received the YFV17D yellow fever vaccine. The sequencing used CD4+ T cells sorted from PBMCs, collected on the day of the yellow fever booster vaccination. The CDR3 DNA follows: TGTGCCAGCAGCTTAGCGAGGACTAGCGGGGGCCTGTACAATGAGCAGTTCTTC. Residues: CASSLARTSGGLYNEQFF.